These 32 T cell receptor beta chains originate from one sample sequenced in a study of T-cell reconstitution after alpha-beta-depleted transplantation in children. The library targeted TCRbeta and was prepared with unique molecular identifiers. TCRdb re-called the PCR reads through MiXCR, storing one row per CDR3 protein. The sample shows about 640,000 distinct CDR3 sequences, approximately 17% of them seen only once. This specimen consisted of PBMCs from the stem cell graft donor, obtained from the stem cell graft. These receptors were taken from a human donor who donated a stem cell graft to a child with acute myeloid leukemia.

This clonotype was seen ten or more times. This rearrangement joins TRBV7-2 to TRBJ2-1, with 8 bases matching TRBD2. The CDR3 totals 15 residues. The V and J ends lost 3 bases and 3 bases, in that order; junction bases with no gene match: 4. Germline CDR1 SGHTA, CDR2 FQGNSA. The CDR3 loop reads CASSLKSGGYNEQFF. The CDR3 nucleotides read TGTGCCAGCAGCTTGAAGAGCGGGGGCTACAATGAGCAGTTCTTC. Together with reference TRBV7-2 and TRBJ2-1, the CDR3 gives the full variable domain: GAGVSQSPSNKVTEKGKDVELRCDPISGHTALYWYRQSLGQGLEFLIYFQGNSAPDKSGLPSDRFSAERTGGSVSTLTIQRTQQEDSAVYLCASSLKSGGYNEQFFGPGTRLTVL.

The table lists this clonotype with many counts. CDR3 loop: CASSLASGGRLNEQFF. The CDR3 nucleotides are TGTGCCAGCAGCTTAGCTAGCGGGGGTCGCCTCAATGAGCAGTTCTTC. The rearrangement uses TRBV7-2 and TRBJ2-1; 9 positions agree with TRBD2. CDR1 and CDR2 (germline): SGHTA, FQGNSA. V gave up 0 bases and J gave up 6 bases; unmatched junction bases: 6. The CDR3 loop spans 16 amino acids.

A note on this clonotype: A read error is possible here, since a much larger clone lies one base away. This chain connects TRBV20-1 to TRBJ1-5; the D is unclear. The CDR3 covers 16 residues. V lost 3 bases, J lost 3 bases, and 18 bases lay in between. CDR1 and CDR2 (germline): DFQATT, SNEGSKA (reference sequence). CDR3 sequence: CSASSQDLYTNQPQHF. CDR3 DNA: TGCAGTGCTAGTTCCCAGGACCTTTATACCAATCAGCCCCAGCATTTT.

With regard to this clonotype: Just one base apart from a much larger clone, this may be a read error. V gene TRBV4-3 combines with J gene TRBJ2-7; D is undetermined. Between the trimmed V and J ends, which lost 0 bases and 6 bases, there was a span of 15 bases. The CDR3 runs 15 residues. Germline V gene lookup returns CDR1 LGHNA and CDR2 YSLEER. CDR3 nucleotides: TGCGCCAGCAGCCAAGAACGCGGCGGACCCTTCGAGCAGTACTTC. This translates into CASSQERGGPFEQYF.

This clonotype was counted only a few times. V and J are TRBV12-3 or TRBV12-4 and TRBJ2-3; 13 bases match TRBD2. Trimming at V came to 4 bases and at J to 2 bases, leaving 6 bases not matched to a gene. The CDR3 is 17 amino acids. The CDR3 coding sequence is TGTGCCAGCAGTTCGAGCGGGACTAGCGGGACCACAGATACGCAGTATTTT. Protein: CASSSSGTSGTTDTQYF.

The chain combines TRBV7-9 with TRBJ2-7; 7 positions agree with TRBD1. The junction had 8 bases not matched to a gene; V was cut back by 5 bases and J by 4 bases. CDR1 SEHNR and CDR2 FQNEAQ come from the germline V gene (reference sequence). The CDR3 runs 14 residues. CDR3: CASSHDRDGYEQYV. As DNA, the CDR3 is TGTGCCAGCAGCCACGACAGGGATGGATACGAGCAGTACGTC.

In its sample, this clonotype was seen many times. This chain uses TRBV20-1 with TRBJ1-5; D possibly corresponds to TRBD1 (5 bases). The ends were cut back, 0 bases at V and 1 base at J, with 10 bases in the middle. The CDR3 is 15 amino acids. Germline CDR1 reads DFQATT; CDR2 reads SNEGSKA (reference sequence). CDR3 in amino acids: CSARDPKGSNQPQHF. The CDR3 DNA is TGCAGTGCTAGAGATCCCAAGGGGAGCAATCAGCCCCAGCATTTT.

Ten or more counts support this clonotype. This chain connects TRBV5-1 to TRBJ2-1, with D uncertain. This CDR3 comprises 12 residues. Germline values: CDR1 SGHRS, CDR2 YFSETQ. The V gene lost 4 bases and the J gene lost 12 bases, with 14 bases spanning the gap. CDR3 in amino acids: CASSMSVEGQFF. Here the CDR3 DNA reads TGCGCCAGCAGCATGTCCGTGGAAGGGCAGTTCTTC.

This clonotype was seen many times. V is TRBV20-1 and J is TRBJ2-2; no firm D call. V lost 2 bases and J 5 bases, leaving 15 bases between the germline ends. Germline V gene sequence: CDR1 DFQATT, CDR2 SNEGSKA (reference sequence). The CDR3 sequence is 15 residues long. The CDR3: CSARTDPEWTGELFF. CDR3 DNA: TGCAGTGCTAGAACAGACCCAGAATGGACCGGGGAGCTGTTTTTT.

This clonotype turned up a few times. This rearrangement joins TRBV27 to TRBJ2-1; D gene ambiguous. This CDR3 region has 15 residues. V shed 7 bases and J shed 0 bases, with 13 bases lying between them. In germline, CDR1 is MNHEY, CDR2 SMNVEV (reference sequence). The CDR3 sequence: CASTKHMSSYNEQFF. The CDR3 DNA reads TGTGCCAGCACGAAACACATGAGCTCCTACAATGAGCAGTTCTTC.

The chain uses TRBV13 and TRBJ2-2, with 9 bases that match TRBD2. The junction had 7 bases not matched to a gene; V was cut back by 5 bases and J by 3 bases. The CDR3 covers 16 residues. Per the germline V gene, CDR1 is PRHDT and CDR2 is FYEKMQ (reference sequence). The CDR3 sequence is CASSLLAGFDTGELFF. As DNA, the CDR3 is TGTGCCAGCAGCCTACTAGCGGGCTTTGACACCGGGGAGCTGTTTTTT.

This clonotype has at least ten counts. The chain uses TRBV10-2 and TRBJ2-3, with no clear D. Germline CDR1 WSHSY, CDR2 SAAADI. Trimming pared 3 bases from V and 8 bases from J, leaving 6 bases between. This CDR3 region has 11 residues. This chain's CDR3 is CASSDPVTQYF. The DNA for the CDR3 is TGCGCCAGCAGTGATCCTGTTACGCAGTATTTT.

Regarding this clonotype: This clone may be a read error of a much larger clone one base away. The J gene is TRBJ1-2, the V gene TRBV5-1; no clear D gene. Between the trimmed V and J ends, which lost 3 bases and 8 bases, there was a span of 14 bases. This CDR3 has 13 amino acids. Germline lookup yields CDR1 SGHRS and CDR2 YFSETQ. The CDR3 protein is CASSSRGGAGYTF. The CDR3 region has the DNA TGCGCCAGCAGCTCTCGGGGTGGAGCCGGCTACACCTTC.

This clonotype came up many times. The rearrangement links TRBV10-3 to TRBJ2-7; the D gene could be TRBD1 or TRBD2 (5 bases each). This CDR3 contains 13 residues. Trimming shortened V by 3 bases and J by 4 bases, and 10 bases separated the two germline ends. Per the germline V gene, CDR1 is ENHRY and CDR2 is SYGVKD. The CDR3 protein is CAISDRGSYEQYF. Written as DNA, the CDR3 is TGTGCCATCAGTGACCGGGGCAGTTACGAGCAGTACTTC.

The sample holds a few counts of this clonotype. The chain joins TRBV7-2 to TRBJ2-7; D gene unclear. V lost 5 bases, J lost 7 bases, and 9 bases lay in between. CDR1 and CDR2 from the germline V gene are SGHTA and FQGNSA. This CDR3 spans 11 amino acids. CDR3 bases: TGTGCCAGCAGCATCCGCTGGGAGCAGTACTTC. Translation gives CASSIRWEQYF.

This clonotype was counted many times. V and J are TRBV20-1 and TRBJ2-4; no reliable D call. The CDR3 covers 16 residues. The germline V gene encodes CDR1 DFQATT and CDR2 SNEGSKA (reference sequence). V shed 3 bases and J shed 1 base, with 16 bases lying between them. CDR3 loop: CSARYSVFAAKNIQYF. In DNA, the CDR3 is TGCAGTGCTAGGTACTCTGTCTTTGCGGCCAAAAACATTCAGTACTTC.

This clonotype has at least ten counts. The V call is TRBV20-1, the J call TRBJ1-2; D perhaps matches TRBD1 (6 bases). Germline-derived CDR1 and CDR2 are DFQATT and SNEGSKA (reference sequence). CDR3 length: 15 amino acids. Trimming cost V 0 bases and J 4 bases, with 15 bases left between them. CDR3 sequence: CSARDHRTDPYGYTF. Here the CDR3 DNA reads TGCAGTGCTAGAGATCACCGGACAGATCCCTATGGCTACACCTTC.

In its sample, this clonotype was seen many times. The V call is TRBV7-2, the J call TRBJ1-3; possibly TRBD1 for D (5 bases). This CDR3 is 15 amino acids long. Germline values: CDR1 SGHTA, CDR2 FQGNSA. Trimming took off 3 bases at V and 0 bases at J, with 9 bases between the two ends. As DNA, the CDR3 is TGTGCCAGCAGCTTGAGAGACAGCTCTGGAAACACCATATATTTT. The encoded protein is CASSLRDSSGNTIYF.

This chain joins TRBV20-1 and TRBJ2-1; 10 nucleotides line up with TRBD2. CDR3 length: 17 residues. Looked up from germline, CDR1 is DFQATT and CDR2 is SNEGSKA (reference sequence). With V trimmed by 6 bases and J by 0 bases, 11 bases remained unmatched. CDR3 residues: CSALVAGGLSSYNEQFF. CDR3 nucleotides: TGCAGTGCCCTGGTAGCGGGGGGCCTTAGCTCCTACAATGAGCAGTTCTTC.

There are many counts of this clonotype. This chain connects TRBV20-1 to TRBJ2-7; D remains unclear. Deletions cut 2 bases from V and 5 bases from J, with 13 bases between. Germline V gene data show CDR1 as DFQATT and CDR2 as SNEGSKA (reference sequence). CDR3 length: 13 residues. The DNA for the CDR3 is TGCAGTGCTAGAAACCCCGCTGGCCACGAGCAGTACTTC. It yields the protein CSARNPAGHEQYF.

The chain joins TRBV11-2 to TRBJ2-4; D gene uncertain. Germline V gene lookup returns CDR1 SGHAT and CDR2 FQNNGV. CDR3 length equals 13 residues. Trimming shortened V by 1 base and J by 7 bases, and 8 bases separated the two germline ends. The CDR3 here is CASSLVSSNIQYF. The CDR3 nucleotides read TGTGCCAGCAGCTTAGTTTCCAGCAACATTCAGTACTTC.

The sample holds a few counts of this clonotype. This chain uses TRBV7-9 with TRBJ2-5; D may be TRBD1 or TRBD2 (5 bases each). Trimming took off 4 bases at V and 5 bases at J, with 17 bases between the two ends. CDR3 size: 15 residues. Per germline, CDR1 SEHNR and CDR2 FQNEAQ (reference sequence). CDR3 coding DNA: TGTGCCAGCAGCTCGGGGACGTTGAGGGGTGAGACCCAGTACTTC. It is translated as CASSSGTLRGETQYF.

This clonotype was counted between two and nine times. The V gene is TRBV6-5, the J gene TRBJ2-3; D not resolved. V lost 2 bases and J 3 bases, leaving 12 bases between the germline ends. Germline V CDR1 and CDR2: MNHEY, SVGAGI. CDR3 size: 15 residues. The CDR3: CASSYPSGQTDTQYF. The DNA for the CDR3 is TGTGCCAGCAGTTACCCCTCTGGCCAAACAGATACGCAGTATTTT.

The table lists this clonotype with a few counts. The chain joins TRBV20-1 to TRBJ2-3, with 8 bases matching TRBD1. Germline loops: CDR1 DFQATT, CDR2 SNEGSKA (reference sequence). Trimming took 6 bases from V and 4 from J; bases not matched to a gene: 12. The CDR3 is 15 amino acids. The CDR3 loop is CSAPDRGAAADTQYF. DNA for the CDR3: TGCAGTGCCCCTGACAGGGGTGCTGCTGCAGATACGCAGTATTTT.

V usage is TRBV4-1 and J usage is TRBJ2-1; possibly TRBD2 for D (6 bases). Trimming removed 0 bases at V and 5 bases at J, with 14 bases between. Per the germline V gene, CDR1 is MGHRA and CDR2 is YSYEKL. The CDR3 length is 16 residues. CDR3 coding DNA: TGCGCCAGCAGCCAAGATGTGTTAGCGGCGAACAATGAGCAGTTCTTC. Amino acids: CASSQDVLAANNEQFF.

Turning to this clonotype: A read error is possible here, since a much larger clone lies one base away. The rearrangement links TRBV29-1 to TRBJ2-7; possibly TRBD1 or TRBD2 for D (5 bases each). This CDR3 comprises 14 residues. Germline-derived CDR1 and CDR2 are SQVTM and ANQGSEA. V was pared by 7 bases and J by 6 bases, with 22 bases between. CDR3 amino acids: CSGVPGTDRSEQYF. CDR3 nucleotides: TGCAGCGGTGTGCCCGGGACGGATAGAAGCGAGCAGTACTTC.

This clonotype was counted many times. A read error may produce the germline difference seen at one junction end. This CDR3 reads CASSLAGGHEQFF. In DNA, the CDR3 is TGTGCCAGCAGCTTAGCGGGGGGGCATGAGCAGTTCTTC. This rearrangement joins TRBV12-3 or TRBV12-4 to TRBJ2-1; 11 bases are a match to TRBD2. The CDR3 is 13 amino acids.

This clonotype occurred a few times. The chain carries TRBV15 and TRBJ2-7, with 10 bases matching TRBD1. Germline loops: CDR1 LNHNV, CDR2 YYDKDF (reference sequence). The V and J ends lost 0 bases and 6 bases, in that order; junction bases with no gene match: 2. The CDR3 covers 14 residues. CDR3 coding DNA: TGTGCCACCAGCAGAGAGACAGGGGGCGGCGAGCAGTACGTC. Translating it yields CATSRETGGGEQYV.

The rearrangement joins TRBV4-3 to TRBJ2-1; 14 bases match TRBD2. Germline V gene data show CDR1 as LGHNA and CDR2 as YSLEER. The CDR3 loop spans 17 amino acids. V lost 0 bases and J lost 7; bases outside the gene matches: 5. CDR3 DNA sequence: TGCGCCAGCAGCCAAGATAGACTAGCGGGGGGGCAGAATGAGCAGTTCTTC. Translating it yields CASSQDRLAGGQNEQFF.

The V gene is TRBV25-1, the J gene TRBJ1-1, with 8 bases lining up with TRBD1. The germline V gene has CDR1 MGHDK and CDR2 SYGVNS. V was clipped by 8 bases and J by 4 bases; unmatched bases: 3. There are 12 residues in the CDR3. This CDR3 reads CASGTGITEAFF. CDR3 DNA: TGTGCCAGCGGGACAGGAATCACTGAAGCTTTCTTT.

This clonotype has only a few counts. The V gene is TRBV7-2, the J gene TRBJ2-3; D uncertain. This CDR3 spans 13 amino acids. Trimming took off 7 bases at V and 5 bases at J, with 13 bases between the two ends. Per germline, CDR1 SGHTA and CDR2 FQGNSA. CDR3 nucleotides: TGTGCCAGCACCCGGAAGACGAGAGATACGCAGTATTTT. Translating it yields CASTRKTRDTQYF.

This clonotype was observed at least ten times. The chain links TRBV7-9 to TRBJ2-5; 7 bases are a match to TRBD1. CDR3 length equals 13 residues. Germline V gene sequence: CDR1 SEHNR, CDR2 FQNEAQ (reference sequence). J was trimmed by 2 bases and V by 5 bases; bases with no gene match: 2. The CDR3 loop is CASSPGQQETQYF. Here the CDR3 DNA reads TGTGCCAGCAGCCCGGGACAGCAAGAGACCCAGTACTTC. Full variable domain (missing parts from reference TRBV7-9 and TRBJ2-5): DTGVSQNPRHKITKRGQNVTFRCDPISEHNRLYWYRQTLGQGPEFLTYFQNEAQLEKSRLLSDRFSAERPKGSFSTLEIQRTEQGDSAMYLCASSPGQQETQYFGPGTRLLVL.